The next 9 T cell receptor beta chains were all read from a single sample in a study of cytomegalovirus exposure and HLA in healthy donors. 60 Vbeta and 13 Jbeta primers were used in PCR. The repertoire was sequenced with immunoSEQ multiplex PCR; TCRdb's copy has only in-frame clones and lacks some. Of 85,000 to 90,000 clones listed, 70% to 85% are singletons. Sequenced sample: PBMCs. The receptors stem from a young man in good health and CMV-seronegative.

This clone occurred a few times. The chain is built from TRBV6-1 and TRBJ2-7, with TRBD2 as a possible D gene (6 bases). The CDR3 sequence is 12 residues long. Per germline, CDR1 MNHNS and CDR2 SASEGT. V dropped 3 bases and J dropped 5 bases, with 8 bases sitting between them. CDR3 residues: CASSDTGDEQYF. DNA of the CDR3: TGTGCCAGCAGTGATACGGGGGACGAGCAGTACTTC.

This clone was seen a single time. J is TRBJ1-5 and V is TRBV2, with a possible D match to TRBD1 (5 bases). The CDR3 contains 15 residues. From germline, CDR1 is SNHLY and CDR2 FYNNEI. V lost 4 bases and J lost 0, with 10 bases in between. The CDR3 bases are TGTGCCAGCAGTGTTGCACAGGTTAGCAATCAGCCCCAGCATTTT. Its protein product is CASSVAQVSNQPQHF.

The chain couples TRBV19 to TRBJ1-3; 10 bases map to TRBD1. The CDR3 length is 18 residues. Unmatched junction bases numbered 12, after V lost 3 bases and J lost 4 bases. Germline loops: CDR1 LNHDA, CDR2 SQIVND (reference sequence). The CDR3 sequence: CASSIRDRGSFSGNTIYF. Here the CDR3 DNA reads TGTGCCAGTAGTATCCGGGACAGGGGATCATTCTCCGGAAACACCATATATTTT.

The chain employs TRBV30 and TRBJ1-6; D call uncertain. Germline V gene sequence: CDR1 GTSNPN, CDR2 SVGIG (reference sequence). The CDR3 contains 16 residues. V was shortened by 4 bases and J by 0 bases, with 13 bases between the two germline ends. The CDR3 loop is CAWKISASSYNSPLHF. CDR3 nucleotides: TGTGCCTGGAAAATATCAGCGAGCTCCTATAATTCACCCCTCCACTTT.

This clone has a handful of counts. V is TRBV30 and J is TRBJ1-1, with a weak D call TRBD1 (5 bases). The CDR3 contains 14 residues. In germline, CDR1 is GTSNPN, CDR2 SVGIG (reference sequence). V dropped 2 bases and J dropped 4 bases, with 14 bases sitting between them. CDR3 sequence (DNA): TGTGCCTGGAGTACCGGCCAGGGACTCACTGAAGCTTTCTTT. It codes for CAWSTGQGLTEAFF.

The chain links TRBV6-5 to TRBJ1-1, with 9 bases aligning to TRBD1. J lost 3 bases, V lost 4 bases, and 6 bases had no gene match. Germline lookup yields CDR1 MNHEY and CDR2 SVGAGI. The CDR3 loop spans 15 amino acids. The CDR3 loop reads CASSSIRDRDTEAFF. In DNA form, the CDR3 reads TGTGCCAGCAGTTCAATCCGGGACAGGGACACTGAAGCTTTCTTT.

The chain combines TRBV30 with TRBJ1-1; 8 nucleotides align to TRBD1. The CDR3 spans 13 residues. The V segment lost 3 bases and the J segment 1 base; nucleotides outside the gene matches: 1. In germline, CDR1 is GTSNPN, CDR2 SVGIG (reference sequence). The CDR3 region is CAWSRGPNTEAFF. Here the CDR3 DNA reads TGTGCCTGGAGCAGGGGGCCGAACACTGAAGCTTTCTTT.

This clone has a handful of counts. The chain couples TRBV18 to TRBJ1-3; D is unresolved. Germline CDR1 is KGHSH and CDR2 is LQKENI. V lost 3 bases and J 0 bases, leaving 9 bases between the germline ends. The CDR3 is 15 residues long. The CDR3 is CASSPMTSSGNTIYF. In nucleotides, the CDR3 is TGTGCCAGCTCACCCATGACAAGCTCTGGAAACACCATATATTTT.

This chain uses TRBV9 with TRBJ2-3, with a tentative D call TRBD1 (6 bases). CDR1 is SGDLS, CDR2 YYNGEE, per germline. V was pared by 4 bases and J by 4 bases, with 13 bases between. The CDR3 is 14 amino acids. CDR3 amino acids: CASSRRTVADTQYF. The CDR3 DNA reads as TGTGCCAGCAGCAGAAGGACAGTGGCAGATACGCAGTATTTT.